Below, 22 T cell receptor beta chains from the same sample are listed, as sequenced in a study of cytomegalovirus exposure and HLA in healthy donors. The PCR was carried out with 60 Vbeta primers and 13 Jbeta primers. Generated by immunoSEQ multiplex PCR, the TCRdb table keeps only in-frame clones and is missing some. Here the sample table reports some 48,000 clones. The material sequenced was PBMCs. These receptors were collected from a male donor in good health and CMV-seropositive.

The chain is built from TRBV7-9 and TRBJ1-1, with TRBD1 as a possible D gene (6 bases). This CDR3 is built from 17 residues. Germline-derived CDR1 and CDR2 are SEHNR and FQNEAQ (reference sequence). V gave up 2 bases and J gave up 2 bases, with 18 bases separating them. The CDR3 reads CASSLTLLGGSNTEAFF. The DNA of the CDR3 is TGTGCCAGCAGCTTAACATTGTTAGGGGGATCCAACACTGAAGCTTTCTTT.

V gene TRBV19 combines with J gene TRBJ2-2, with 14 bases that match TRBD2. CDR3 length: 18 residues. Per germline, CDR1 LNHDA and CDR2 SQIVND (reference sequence). Trimming at V came to 5 bases and at J to 3 bases, leaving 8 bases not matched to a gene. The CDR3, as DNA: TGTGCCAGTAGTGACCGAAAGGGACTAGCGGGGGACACCGGGGAGCTGTTTTTT. This gives the protein CASSDRKGLAGDTGELFF.

CDR3: CASSLGTDSRTYEQYF. CDR3 coding DNA: TGCGCCAGCAGCTTGGGTACGGACAGTAGGACCTACGAGCAGTACTTC. The rearrangement joins TRBV5-1 to TRBJ2-7; D may be TRBD1 (6 bases). CDR1 and CDR2 (germline): SGHRS, YFSETQ. V gave up 0 bases and J gave up 2 bases, with 15 bases separating them. This CDR3 spans 16 amino acids.

J is TRBJ1-5 and V is TRBV18, with 7 nucleotides matching TRBD1. The CDR3 runs to 14 residues. Trimming took 5 bases from V and 9 from J; bases not matched to a gene: 10. Germline V gene data show CDR1 as KGHSH and CDR2 as LQKENI. This CDR3 is CASSSGTAVGPQHF. As DNA, the CDR3 is TGTGCCAGCTCATCCGGGACAGCGGTGGGGCCCCAGCATTTT. The full variable domain, completed using reference TRBV18 and TRBJ1-5, is NAGVMQNPRHLVRRRGQEARLRCSPMKGHSHVYWYRQLPEEGLKFMVYLQKENIIDESGMPKERFSAEFPKEGPSILRIQQVVRGDSAAYFCASSSGTAVGPQHFGDGTRLSIL.

This chain joins TRBV5-1 and TRBJ2-4; 15 nucleotides line up with TRBD2. V trimming: 4 bases; J trimming: 5 bases; junction bases outside the gene matches: 7. Germline values: CDR1 SGHRS, CDR2 YFSETQ. The CDR3 has 17 residues. The CDR3 bases are TGCGCCAGCAGCCCAATCAGGACTAGCGGGGGGGAAAACATTCAGTACTTC. Protein product: CASSPIRTSGGENIQYF.

The CDR3 sequence is CASSPEGTSSYEQYF. CDR3 nucleotide sequence: TGCGCCAGCAGCCCGGAGGGGACTAGCAGCTACGAGCAGTACTTC. The chain uses TRBV5-1 and TRBJ2-7, with 9 bases aligning to TRBD2. CDR1 and CDR2 from the germline V gene are SGHRS and YFSETQ. The V gene end was trimmed by 4 bases and the J gene end by 3 bases; junction bases not matched to a gene: 8. The CDR3 extends over 15 amino acids.

The chain couples TRBV6-6 to TRBJ2-7, with 9 bases identical to TRBD1. Trimming cost V 5 bases and J 4 bases; bases outside gene matches: 9. Per the germline V gene, CDR1 is MNHNY and CDR2 is SVGAGI (reference sequence). The CDR3 consists of 15 residues. For the CDR3, the DNA is TGTGCCAGCAGTGGCCGGGACAGGGAGGGGTACGAGCAGTACTTC. Protein: CASSGRDREGYEQYF.

The CDR3 DNA follows: TGTGCCATCAGCCCCGACTCAGCGCCGATGGCTGAAGCTTTCTTT. Protein product: CAISPDSAPMAEAFF. The gene calls are TRBV10-3 and TRBJ1-1; D remains unclear. V shed 6 bases and J shed 6 bases, with 20 bases lying between them. Germline CDR1 ENHRY, CDR2 SYGVKD. The CDR3 consists of 15 residues.

The genes are TRBV9 and TRBJ2-5; 8 positions agree with TRBD1. TRBJ2-7 matches the DNA end more closely, so the J call is doubtful. Germline CDR1 reads SGDLS; CDR2 reads YYNGEE. This CDR3 comprises 15 residues. CDR3 bases: TGTGCCAGCAGCAGAACGGGACAGGAGTTCTACGAGCAGTACTTC. Encoded protein: CASSRTGQEFYEQYF.

The chain carries TRBV30 and TRBJ1-4; 7 nucleotides agree with TRBD1. CDR1 is GTSNPN, CDR2 SVGIG, per germline (reference sequence). Trimming took 2 bases from V and 0 from J; bases not matched to a gene: 3. The CDR3 contains 15 residues. Written as DNA, the CDR3 is TGTGCCTGGAGTTGGGACAGAGCAACTAATGAAAAACTGTTTTTT. It specifies CAWSWDRATNEKLFF.

The chain joins TRBV28 to TRBJ1-5; TRBD1 might be the D (5 bases). The CDR3 extends over 15 amino acids. Germline values: CDR1 MDHEN, CDR2 SYDVKM. The V and J ends lost 4 bases and 7 bases respectively, with 17 bases between them. CDR3 DNA sequence: TGTGCCAGCAGTTCGTCCGGGACTAGGGTCCAGCCCCAGCATTTT. Translation: CASSSSGTRVQPQHF.

V gene TRBV4-1 combines with J gene TRBJ1-1; TRBD1 matches 8 bases. V shed 3 bases, J shed 5 bases, and the junction held 5 bases outside the gene matches. Germline CDR1 is MGHRA and CDR2 is YSYEKL. The CDR3 runs to 14 residues. CDR3 nucleotides: TGCGCCAGCAGCCAGGGCAGGGGGCGGACTGAAGCTTTCTTT. This codes for CASSQGRGRTEAFF.

This chain joins TRBV2 and TRBJ1-4, with 8 nucleotides matching TRBD1. Trimming took 5 bases from V and 7 from J; bases not matched to a gene: 9. The germline V gene has CDR1 SNHLY and CDR2 FYNNEI. The CDR3 consists of 15 residues. The chain's CDR3 is CASSFIRGRGEKLFF. In DNA form, the CDR3 reads TGTGCCAGCAGTTTTATCAGGGGGCGGGGTGAAAAACTGTTTTTT. Filled out from reference TRBV2 and TRBJ1-4, the complete variable domain reads EPEVTQTPSHQVTQMGQEVILRCVPISNHLYFYWYRQILGQKVEFLVSFYNNEISEKSEIFDDQFSVERPDGSNFTLKIRSTKLEDSAMYFCASSFIRGRGEKLFFGSGTQLSVL.

The rearrangement links TRBV15 to TRBJ2-5; D remains ambiguous. Germline CDR1 and CDR2: LNHNV and YYDKDF (reference sequence). Trimming shortened V by 0 bases and J by 2 bases, and 10 bases separated the two germline ends. The CDR3 contains 15 residues. CDR3 in amino acids: CATSRDPGWQETQYF. Here the CDR3 DNA reads TGTGCCACCAGCAGAGATCCCGGGTGGCAAGAGACCCAGTACTTC.

J is TRBJ2-1 and V is TRBV2, with D uncertain. CDR3 length: 13 amino acids. Trimming took 4 bases from V and 1 from J, leaving 5 bases between them. Looked up from germline, CDR1 is SNHLY and CDR2 is FYNNEI. CDR3 protein: CASSGESYNEQFF. CDR3 coding DNA: TGTGCCAGCAGTGGTGAGTCCTACAATGAGCAGTTCTTC.

The V and J genes are TRBV4-1 and TRBJ1-2; maybe TRBD1 (5 bases). V dropped 4 bases and J dropped 8 bases, with 14 bases sitting between them. CDR3 length equals 13 residues. In germline, CDR1 is MGHRA, CDR2 YSYEKL. The CDR3, as DNA: TGCGCCAGCAGCCCTGGACAAAGAGTAGGCTACACCTTC. Translation: CASSPGQRVGYTF.

The V gene is TRBV19, the J gene TRBJ1-6, with D tentatively TRBD1 (5 bases). The germline CDR1 and CDR2 sequences are LNHDA and SQIVND (reference sequence). Deletions cut 0 bases from V and 9 bases from J, with 18 bases between. CDR3 length: 17 residues. CDR3 in DNA: TGTGCCAGTAGTATAGAGCGGGGATGGAGGGGTGGTTCACCCCTCCACTTT. It encodes CASSIERGWRGGSPLHF.

The chain has TRBV6-5 and TRBJ2-7, with 7 positions matching TRBD1. V dropped 6 bases and J dropped 0; count of bases not matched to a gene: 5. The CDR3 is 14 residues long. Germline V CDR1 and CDR2: MNHEY, SVGAGI. CDR3 sequence: CASSDHRGSYEQYF. The CDR3 DNA reads TGTGCCAGCAGCGACCACAGGGGCTCCTACGAGCAGTACTTC.

Comment on this clone: Compared with germline, one end of the junction differs, possibly owing to a read error. This sample includes further DNA sequences coding for the same CDR3. The chain recombines TRBV7-2 with TRBJ2-7; 8 bases are a match to TRBD2. The germline gives CDR1 SGHTA, CDR2 FQGNSA. The CDR3 contains 15 residues. DNA of the CDR3: TGTGCCAGCAGCTTAGGAGGCGGGGGGCCTTACGAGCAATACTTC. Translation gives CASSLGGGGPYEQYF. Based on the CDR3 plus reference TRBV7-2 and TRBJ2-7, the full variable domain is GAGVSQSPSNKVTEKGKDVELRCDPISGHTALYWYRQSLGQGLEFLIYFQGNSAPDKSGLPSDRFSAERTGGSVSTLTIQRTQQEDSAVYLCASSLGGGGPYEQYFGPGTRLTVT.

The CDR3 DNA sequence: TGCGCCAGCAGCCAGGGCCTGGGACTAGCGGGGGAAGAGACCCAGTACTTC. This gives the protein CASSQGLGLAGEETQYF. The rearrangement joins TRBV4-1 to TRBJ2-5; 14 nucleotides agree with TRBD2. This CDR3 region has 17 residues. The V gene end was trimmed by 3 bases and the J gene end by 3 bases; junction bases not matched to a gene: 6. The V gene's germline CDR1 is MGHRA and CDR2 YSYEKL.

The chain joins TRBV19 to TRBJ1-5; tentative D call: TRBD1 (6 bases). The CDR3 has 14 residues. V shed 8 bases and J shed 1 base, with 12 bases lying between them. Germline loops: CDR1 LNHDA, CDR2 SQIVND (reference sequence). CDR3 in amino acids: CASWSRGSNQPQHF. CDR3 DNA sequence: TGTGCCAGTTGGTCCAGGGGAAGCAATCAGCCCCAGCATTTT.

The chain joins TRBV28 to TRBJ2-1; TRBD2 is a possible D gene (6 bases). CDR3 length equals 11 residues. V lost 4 bases and J lost 8, with 6 bases in between. Germline CDR1 MDHEN, CDR2 SYDVKM. CDR3 protein: CASSWRDEQFF. The CDR3 nucleotides are TGTGCCAGCAGTTGGAGGGATGAGCAGTTCTTC.